These T cell receptor beta chains were read from a single sample in a study of shared clonotypes between healthy human individuals. The method was immunoSEQ multiplex PCR; TCRdb's version includes in-frame clones alone and lacks a portion of them. The table records around 510,000 clones, 95% to 97% of them present only once. The sequenced sample was naive CD4+ T cells sorted from blood. These receptors all come from a woman aged 30 to 39 in good health. CDR3s include the opening cysteine and the closing phenylalanine or tryptophan. The D gene is left open where the match is weak. Size values are once, few and many counts, or a class for expanded clones, and some rows have none.

v_call	cdr3_length	clone_size	j_call	d_call	cdr3_aa	cdr3_nt
TRBV28	15	-	TRBJ1-4	-	CASSLGTRNNEKLFF	TGTGCCAGCAGTTTAGGGACGAGGAATAATGAAAAACTGTTTTTT
TRBV5-1	14	-	TRBJ2-7	-	CASSPSGGRYEQYF	TGCGCCAGCAGCCCCTCCGGCGGGCGGTACGAGCAGTACTTC
TRBV19	15	-	TRBJ2-3	-	CASGTGDTSTDTQYF	TGTGCCAGTGGCACAGGTGACACTAGCACAGATACGCAGTATTTT
TRBV4-1	19	-	TRBJ2-2	TRBD2	CASSQDSGTSRPNTGELFF	TGCGCCAGCAGCCAAGATTCCGGGACTAGCCGACCGAACACCGGGGAGCTGTTTTTT
TRBV19	14	-	TRBJ2-1	-	CASKWGRAENEQFF	TGTGCCAGTAAGTGGGGACGGGCGGAGAATGAGCAGTTCTTC
TRBV6-1	13	-	TRBJ1-4	-	CASREADYEKLFF	TGTGCCAGCCGGGAGGCGGATTATGAAAAACTGTTTTTT
TRBV18	15	few	TRBJ1-2	TRBD1	CASSPLEGQNYGYTF	TGTGCCAGCTCACCACTTGAGGGACAGAACTATGGCTACACCTTC
TRBV25-1	15	-	TRBJ1-1	-	CASSEYRVPNTEAFF	TGTGCCAGCAGTGAATATCGCGTACCGAACACTGAAGCTTTCTTT
TRBV7-9	13	once	TRBJ2-7	-	CASSLGGEDEQYF	TGTGCCAGCAGCTTAGGGGGAGAGGACGAGCAGTACTTC
TRBV18	18	once	TRBJ2-4	-	CASSTSRTLELAKNIQYF	TGTGCCAGCTCCACCAGTAGGACTCTCGAACTAGCCAAAAACATTCAGTACTTC
TRBV12-2	19	-	TRBJ2-7	-	CASPTLPRLWFEVSYEQYF	TGTGCAAGCCCGACGTTACCTCGCCTTTGGTTTGAGGTCTCCTACGAGCAGTACTTC
TRBV6-5	16	once	TRBJ2-2	-	CASSYVSAANTGELFF	TGTGCCAGCAGTTACGTGTCGGCGGCGAACACCGGGGAGCTGTTTTTT
TRBV5-4	15	-	TRBJ1-4	-	CASSQRGGEDEKLFF	TGTGCCAGCAGTCAAAGAGGTGGGGAGGATGAAAAACTGTTTTTT